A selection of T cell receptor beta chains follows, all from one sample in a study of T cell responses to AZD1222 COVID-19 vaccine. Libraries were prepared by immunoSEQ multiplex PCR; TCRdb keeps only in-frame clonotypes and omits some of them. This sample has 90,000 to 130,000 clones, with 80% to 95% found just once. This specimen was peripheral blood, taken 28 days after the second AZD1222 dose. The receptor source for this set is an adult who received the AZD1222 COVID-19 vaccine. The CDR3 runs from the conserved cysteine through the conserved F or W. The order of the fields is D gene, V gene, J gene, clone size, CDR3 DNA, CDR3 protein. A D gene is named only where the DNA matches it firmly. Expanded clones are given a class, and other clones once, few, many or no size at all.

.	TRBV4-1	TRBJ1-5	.	TGCGCCAGCAGCCTCGAAACAGGGCCTCGGGGCAATCAGCCCCAGCATTTT	CASSLETGPRGNQPQHF
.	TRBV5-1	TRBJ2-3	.	TGCGCCAGCAGCTCGGACACAGCTAGCACAGATACGCAGTATTTT	CASSSDTASTDTQYF
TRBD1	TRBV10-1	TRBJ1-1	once	TGCGCCAGCTCGGGACAGAGACGGACTGAAGCTTTCTTT	CASSGQRRTEAFF
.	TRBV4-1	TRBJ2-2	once	TGCGCCAGCAGCCTGGGGACGGACACCGGGGAGCTGTTTTTT	CASSLGTDTGELFF
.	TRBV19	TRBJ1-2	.	TGTGCCAGTAGCTTCCCGGGGGCGCATGGCTACACCTTC	CASSFPGAHGYTF
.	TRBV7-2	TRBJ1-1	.	TGTGCCAGCAGGCTGACAGGAATGAACACTGAAGCTTTCTTT	CASRLTGMNTEAFF
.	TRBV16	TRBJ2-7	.	TGTGCCAGCAGCCCCTTTCCGGACAGCTCCTACGAGCAGTACTTC	CASSPFPDSSYEQYF
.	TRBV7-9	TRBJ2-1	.	TGTGCCAGCAGCTTCCCCGCAGGCAATGAGCAGTTCTTC	CASSFPAGNEQFF
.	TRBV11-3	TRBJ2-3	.	TGTGCCAGCAGCTTAGCCTTTAGGGGTTCTGCAGATACGCAGTATTTT	CASSLAFRGSADTQYF
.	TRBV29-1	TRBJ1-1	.	TGCAGCGTTGAAGATGGGCAGAGGATTGAAGCTTTCTTT	CSVEDGQRIEAFF
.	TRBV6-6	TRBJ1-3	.	TGTGCCAGCAGTTACTCAGCCGATGGCAGGGGAAACACCATATATTTT	CASSYSADGRGNTIYF
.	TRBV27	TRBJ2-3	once	TGTGCCAGCAGTTCCGAGGGGGTGGGCACAGATACGCAGTATTTT	CASSSEGVGTDTQYF
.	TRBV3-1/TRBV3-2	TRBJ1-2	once	TGTGCCAGCAGCCAATCGGACGGCTACACCTTC	CASSQSDGYTF
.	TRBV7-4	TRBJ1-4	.	TGTGCCAGCAGCTTAGACAGGACTAATGAAAAACTGTTTTTT	CASSLDRTNEKLFF
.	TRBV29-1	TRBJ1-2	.	TGCAGCGTTGTAGGCAATTACTATGGCTACACCTTC	CSVVGNYYGYTF
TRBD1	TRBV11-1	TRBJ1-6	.	TGTGCCAGCAGCTTAGCGTCCAGGGGGATGTCACCCCTCCACTTT	CASSLASRGMSPLHF
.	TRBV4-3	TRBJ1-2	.	TGCGCCAGCAGCCAAGATACAGCTAGCTATGGCTACACCTTC	CASSQDTASYGYTF
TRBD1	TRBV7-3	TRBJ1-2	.	TGTGCCAGCAGCTCCCCGGGACAGGGGATCTATGGCTACACCTTC	CASSSPGQGIYGYTF
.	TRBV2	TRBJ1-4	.	TGTGCCAGCAGTGAGGTCGAGAACGCTAATGAAAAACTGTTTTTT	CASSEVENANEKLFF
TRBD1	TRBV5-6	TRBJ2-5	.	TGTGCCAGCAGCTTACCCAGGGGGCAAGAGACCCAGTACTTC	CASSLPRGQETQYF
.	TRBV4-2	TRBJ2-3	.	TGTGCCAGCAGCCAAGGGTCCCAGCGGCTGGGTACGCAGTATTTT	CASSQGSQRLGTQYF
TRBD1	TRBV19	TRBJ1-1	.	TGTGCCAGTTTTAACTCAGGGGGCCTTGAAGCTTTCTTT	CASFNSGGLEAFF
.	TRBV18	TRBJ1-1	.	TGTGCCAGCTCCCGGGAGAACACTGAAGCTTTCTTT	CASSRENTEAFF
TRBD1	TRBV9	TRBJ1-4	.	TGTGCCAGCAGCGTAGGAGGACAGGGCGGAAAACTGTTTTTT	CASSVGGQGGKLFF
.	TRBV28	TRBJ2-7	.	TGTGCCAGCCGATGGGGGGAGATAAAAGACTCCTACGAGCAGTACTTC	CASRWGEIKDSYEQYF
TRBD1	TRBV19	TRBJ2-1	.	TGTGCCAGTAGTACGGACAGGTCCTACAATGAGCAGTTCTTC	CASSTDRSYNEQFF
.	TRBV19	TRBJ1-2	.	TGTGCCAGTAGTATAGATCGGGCAAGCTATGGCTACACCTTC	CASSIDRASYGYTF
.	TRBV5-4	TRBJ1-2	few	TGTGCCAGCAGCTTGTTGATAGGGATCGATGGCTACACCTTC	CASSLLIGIDGYTF
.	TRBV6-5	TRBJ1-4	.	TGTGCCAGCAGAGAGGAGACGGGGAATGAAAAACTGTTTTTT	CASREETGNEKLFF
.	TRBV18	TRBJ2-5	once	TGTGCCAGCTCACCACCTATAGGGGTACGAGAGACCCAGTACTTC	CASSPPIGVRETQYF
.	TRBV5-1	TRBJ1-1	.	TGCGCCAGCAGCTTGGATCCCGGGATGAACACTGAAGCTTTCTTT	CASSLDPGMNTEAFF
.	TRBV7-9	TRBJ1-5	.	TGTGCCAGCAGCCATACAGGGCCGGCGGATCAGCCCCAGCATTTT	CASSHTGPADQPQHF
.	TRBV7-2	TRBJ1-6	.	TGTGCCAGCAGCCGCATGGACAGTTCACCCCTCCACTTT	CASSRMDSSPLHF
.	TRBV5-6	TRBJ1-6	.	TGTGCCAGCAGCTTGGCCATGAGGGAAGCTAATTCACCCCTCCACTTT	CASSLAMREANSPLHF
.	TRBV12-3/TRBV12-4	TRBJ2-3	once	TGTGCCAGCAGTCGAGGAGATACGCAGTATTTT	CASSRGDTQYF
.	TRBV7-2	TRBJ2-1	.	TGTGCCAGCAGTTTCCCCAGCTTGAGTGAGCAGTTCTTC	CASSFPSLSEQFF
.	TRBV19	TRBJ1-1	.	TGTGCCAGTACCTCGCACGACCTAAACACTGAAGCTTTCTTT	CASTSHDLNTEAFF
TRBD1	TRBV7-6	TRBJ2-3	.	TGTGCCAGCAGCTCCCGCGGCAGGGGGCCCACAGATACGCAGTATTTT	CASSSRGRGPTDTQYF
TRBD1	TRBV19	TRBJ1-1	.	TGTGCCAGTAGTAGCCGGACAGGGGGCGGCACTGAAGCTTTCTTT	CASSSRTGGGTEAFF
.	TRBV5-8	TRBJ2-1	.	TGTGCCAGCAGCTTGGATTCGGCTTACAATGAGCAGTTCTTC	CASSLDSAYNEQFF
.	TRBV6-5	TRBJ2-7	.	TGTGCCAGCAGTCGCCGGGACGGACTCTTGTACGAGCAGTACTTC	CASSRRDGLLYEQYF
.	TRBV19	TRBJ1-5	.	TGTGCCAGTAGTATAGAGGAGAGGCCCCAGCATTTT	CASSIEERPQHF
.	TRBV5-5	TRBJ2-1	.	TGTGCCAGCAGCCATGTGGACCGGCCAAATGAGCAGTTCTTC	CASSHVDRPNEQFF
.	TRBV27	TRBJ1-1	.	TGTGCCAGCCGCGGCATGGCGGGCGACACTGAAGCTTTCTTT	CASRGMAGDTEAFF
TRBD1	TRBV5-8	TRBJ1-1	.	TGTGCCAGCAGCAACCGGGACAGGGTTTACACTGAAGCTTTCTTT	CASSNRDRVYTEAFF
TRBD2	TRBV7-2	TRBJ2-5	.	TGTGCCAGCAGCCCATCCCGGGGAGCGGGGATACTCCAAGAGACCCAGTACTTC	CASSPSRGAGILQETQYF
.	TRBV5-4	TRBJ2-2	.	TGTGCCAGCAGATTCGACAGGAACACCGGGGAGCTGTTTTTT	CASRFDRNTGELFF
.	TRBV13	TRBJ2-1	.	TGTGCCAGCCTGGAGGTGGGAAGCAACAATGAGCAGTTCTTC	CASLEVGSNNEQFF